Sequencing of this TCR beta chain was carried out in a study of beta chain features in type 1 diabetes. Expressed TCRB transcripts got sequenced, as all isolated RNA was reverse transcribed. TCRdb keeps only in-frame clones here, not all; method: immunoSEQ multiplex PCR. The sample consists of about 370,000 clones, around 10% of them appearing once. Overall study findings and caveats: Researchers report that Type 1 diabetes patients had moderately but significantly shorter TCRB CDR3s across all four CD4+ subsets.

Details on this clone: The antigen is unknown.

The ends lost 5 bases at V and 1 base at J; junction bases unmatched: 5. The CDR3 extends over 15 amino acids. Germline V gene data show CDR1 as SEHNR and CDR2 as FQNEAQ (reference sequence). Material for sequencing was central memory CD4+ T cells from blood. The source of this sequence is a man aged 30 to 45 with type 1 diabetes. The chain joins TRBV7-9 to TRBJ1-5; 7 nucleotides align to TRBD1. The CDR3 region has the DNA TGTGCCAGCAGCCTCCAGGGGGAGAGCAATCAGCCCCAGCATTTT. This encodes CASSLQGESNQPQHF.